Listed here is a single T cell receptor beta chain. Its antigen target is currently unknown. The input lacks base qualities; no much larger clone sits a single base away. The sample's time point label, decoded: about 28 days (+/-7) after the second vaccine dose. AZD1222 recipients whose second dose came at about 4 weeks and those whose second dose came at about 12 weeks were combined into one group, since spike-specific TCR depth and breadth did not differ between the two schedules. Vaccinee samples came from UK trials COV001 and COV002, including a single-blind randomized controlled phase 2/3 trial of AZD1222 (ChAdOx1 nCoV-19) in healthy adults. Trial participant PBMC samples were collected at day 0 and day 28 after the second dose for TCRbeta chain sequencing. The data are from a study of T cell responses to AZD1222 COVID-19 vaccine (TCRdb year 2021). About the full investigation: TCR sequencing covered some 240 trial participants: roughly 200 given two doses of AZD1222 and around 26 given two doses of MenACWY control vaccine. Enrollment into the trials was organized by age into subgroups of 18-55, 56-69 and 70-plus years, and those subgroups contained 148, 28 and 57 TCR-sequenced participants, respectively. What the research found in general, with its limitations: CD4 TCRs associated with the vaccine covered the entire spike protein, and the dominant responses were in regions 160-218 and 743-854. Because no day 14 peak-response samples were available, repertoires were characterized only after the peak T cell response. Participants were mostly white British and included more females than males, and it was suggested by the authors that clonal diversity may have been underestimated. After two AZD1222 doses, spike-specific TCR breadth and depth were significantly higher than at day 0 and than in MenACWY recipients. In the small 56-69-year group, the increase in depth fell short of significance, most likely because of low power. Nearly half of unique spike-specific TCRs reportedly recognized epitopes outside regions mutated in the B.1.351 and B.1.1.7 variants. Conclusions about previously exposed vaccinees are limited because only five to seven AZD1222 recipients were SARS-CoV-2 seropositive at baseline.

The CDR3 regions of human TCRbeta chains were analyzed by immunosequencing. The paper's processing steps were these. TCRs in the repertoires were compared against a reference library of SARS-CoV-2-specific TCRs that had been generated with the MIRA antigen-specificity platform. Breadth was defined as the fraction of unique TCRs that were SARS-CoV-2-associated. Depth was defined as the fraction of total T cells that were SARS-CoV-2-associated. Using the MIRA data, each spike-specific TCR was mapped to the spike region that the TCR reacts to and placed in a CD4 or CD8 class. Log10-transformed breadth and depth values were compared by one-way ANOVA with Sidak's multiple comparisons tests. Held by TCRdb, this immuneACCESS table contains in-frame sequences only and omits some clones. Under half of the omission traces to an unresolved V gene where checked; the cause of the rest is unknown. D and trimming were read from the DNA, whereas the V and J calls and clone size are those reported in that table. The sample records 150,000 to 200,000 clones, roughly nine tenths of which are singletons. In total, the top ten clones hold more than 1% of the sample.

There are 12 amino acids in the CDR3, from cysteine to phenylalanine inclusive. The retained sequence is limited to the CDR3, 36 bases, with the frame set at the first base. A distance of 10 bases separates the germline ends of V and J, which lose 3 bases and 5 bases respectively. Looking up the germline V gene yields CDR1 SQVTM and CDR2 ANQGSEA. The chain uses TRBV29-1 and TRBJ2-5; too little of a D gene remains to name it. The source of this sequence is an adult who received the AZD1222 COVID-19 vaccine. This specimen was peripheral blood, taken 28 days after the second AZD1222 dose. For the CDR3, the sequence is CSVDPVTETQYF. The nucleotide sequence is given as TGCAGCGTTGATCCGGTAACCGAGACCCAGTACTTC.